This TCR gamma chain was sequenced for a study of Vδ1+ human thymocytes. Looked up from germline, CDR1 is VTNTFY and CDR2 is YDVSTARD (reference sequence). Trimming cost V 0 bases and J 8 bases; bases outside gene matches: 4. CDR3 length: 12 amino acids. Sequences come from RNA converted to cDNA by reverse transcription. CDR3 amplicons came from multiplex PCR with pooled V-gene forward and constant-region reverse primers. TCRdb re-called the multiplex PCR reads through CATT. This sample has tens of thousands of gamma-chain clones, with 20% to 25% found just once. On this clone itself: Its antigen is unidentified.

Points from the study as a whole: Highly polyclonal TRG and TRD repertoires with Gaussian CDR3 length distributions appeared in thymus.

Source material: Vdelta1+ gamma-delta thymocytes from the thymus. Subset of the sample: FACS-sorted CD3+ TCRalphabeta- TCRVdelta1+ TCRVdelta2- thymocytes. This TCR derives from a boy under two years old who had congenital heart surgery. The V gene is TRGV3, the J gene TRGJ1 or TRGJ2. The CDR3 DNA sequence: TGTGCCACCTGGGACAGGTGGAATAAGAAACTCTTT. It encodes CATWDRWNKKLF.